The entry below describes one TCR beta chain. Its antigen target is currently unknown. Base-call qualities are not available, and no considerably larger clone is one nucleotide away. From the germline V gene, CDR1 is SGHDN and CDR2 is FVKESK. CDR3 length: 16 amino acids, cysteine to phenylalanine. This entry keeps only the CDR3 DNA: 48 bases, framed from base 1. V has 2 bases trimmed and J has 4 bases trimmed; junction bases matching no gene number 9. This sample stems from a study of cytomegalovirus exposure and HLA in healthy donors (dated by TCRdb to about 2017). Describing the broader study: According to a later analysis, the roughly 120 validation repertoires were produced on the same platform as the approximately 600 repertoires of the first cohort. A separate validation cohort of roughly 130 different subjects was used in addition to the 666-subject first cohort. High-throughput TCR immunosequencing, statistical association of individual TCRs with disease status, and machine learning were combined to predict cytomegalovirus infection status. The study aimed to test whether signatures of past pathogen exposure could be identified by cataloging public T cell receptors. Study-wide conclusions, independent of this receptor: It was suggested by the authors that the approach could potentially be generalized to other disease states and immunological phenotypes. Of the cluster scores, roughly 95% were above 0 in a later analysis, which found that TCRs clustered in the first cohort also tended to co-occur in the 110 or so validation repertoires. In both the original and validation cohorts, the classifier was reported to diagnose cytomegalovirus status with high specificity and sensitivity. A later analysis lacked HLA typing for the validation cohort, so it scored co-occurrence in that cohort across all 120 or so repertoires. Most TCR sequences were seen in very few donors, while some public TCRs were found in many individuals. A few of the identified cytomegalovirus-associated TCR beta chains were confirmed in vitro to be specific for cytomegalovirus antigens. The study gave a list of under 200 TCR beta chains associated with cytomegalovirus.

Separate from the approximately 670-subject first cohort, the validation cohort of 120 subjects was the group to which the donors belonged. The library was prepared using the immunoSEQ multiplex PCR assay. The study's own analysis went as follows. A statistical classification framework was built for diagnosing cytomegalovirus status from the catalog of TCR beta chain sequences. Drawn from immuneACCESS, this table holds only the in-frame rearrangements with V and J called that TCRdb kept. Clones are partly lost; checked studies trace under half to an unresolved V gene and leave the rest unexplained. The V and J calls and clone size were taken over from that table, and D and trimming were inferred from the DNA. Recorded for this sample are fewer than 90,000 clones; approximately 81% of them occurred a single time. 9% to 13% of the sample is held by the ten biggest clonotypes.

This clonotype was sampled from a young woman in good health and CMV-seropositive. Specimen: PBMCs. The chain is encoded by TRBV14 joined to TRBJ1-2, with 8 bases in between that match TRBD1. The nucleotides read TGTGCCAGCAGCCAATCGGGCGGACAGGGCCGCTATGGCTACACCTTC. The resulting protein is CASSQSGGQGRYGYTF.